One TCR beta chain is described in this entry. Its antigen is still unknown. No base quality values were provided; no much bigger clone lies one nucleotide off. The CDR3 has 15 amino acids, counting the end cysteine and phenylalanine. The DNA shown is the 45-base CDR3, in frame from base 1. At the junction V is shortened by 5 bases and J by 0 bases, with 15 bases in between. Taken from the germline V gene, the CDR1 and CDR2 loops are SQVTM and ANQGSEA. These data belong to a study of read filtering for tumor transcriptome and immune sequencing (dated by TCRdb to the early 2020s). Notes on the research overall: The cohort had around 16 male and approximately 15 female patients with a mean age of around 70 years, ranging from about 45 to 85. The study compared TCR repertoires from targeted immune repertoire sequencing and bulk whole-transcriptome sequencing run on the same bone marrow samples. After DNase treatment, whole-transcriptome libraries were prepared using the TruSeq RNA Access Library Prep Kit. Under revised international staging, about 8 patients fell into R-ISS I, 15 or so into R-ISS II and more than five into R-ISS III. One of the main goals was to work out a read-filtering strategy for immune repertoire data, in particular whether clonotypes backed by only a single read should be removed. Per sample, about 4.05 to 10.27 million TCR-region mapped reads were obtained with IR-seq, compared with only about 80 to 1,300 with RNA-seq. Beyond this particular receptor, the publication reports: Removing single-read clonotypes increased the correlation between IR-seq and RNA-seq shared clonotype proportions. Compared with RNA-seq, IR-seq captured clonotypes at much greater depth and more reliably, and a smaller IR-seq throughput was enough to identify most of the shared clonotypes. The sorted CD138-negative fraction was a mixed bone marrow immune population, not purified T cells. Single-read clonotypes made up around 82% of clonotypes but only approximately 3.7% of total reads in IR-seq, compared with about 69% of clonotypes and approximately 40% of reads in RNA-seq.

Each patient had bone marrow sampled at the time of active disease. Ficoll-Hypaque density gradient centrifugation was used to isolate the bone marrow mononuclear cells. To remove myeloma plasma cells, the cells were labeled with CD138 magnetic microbeads on a MACS separator, and CD138-negative cells were then collected by negative selection. Flow cytometry with CD138 antibodies on an Attune NxT was used to check how pure the isolated cells were. Total RNA was extracted using TRIzol reagent and was quantified on a NanoDrop spectrophotometer. Paired RNA-seq and IR-seq were performed on the CD138-negative bone marrow sample of each patient. Starting from about 400 ng RNA, TCR libraries were constructed with the Immunoverse kit using molecular barcoded adaptors that cover the alpha/delta and beta/gamma chains. TCR library preparation used the same RNA that went into transcriptome sequencing. TCR libraries were sequenced on an Illumina HiSeq 4000 with 2 x 150 cycles. The source study handled its data this way. TCR reads were aligned to human V, D, J and C references and assembled into CDR3 clonotypes with MiXCR, including quality filtering and error correction. Clonotype counts and gene usage diversity were analyzed with the tcR package in R. Raw mapping reads were checked after the RNA-seq reads had been mapped by STAR aligner version 2.5.3a onto the human GRCh37 genome. To test how sequencing depth affects detected clonotypes, IR-seq fastq files were randomly downsampled with Seqtk 1.3. TCRdb redid the processing of the public reads, applying fastp at Q25 and MiXCR, and retained in-frame beta chains. Rows matching on CDR3 protein sequence are summarized as one entry with the most common DNA and genes. The V and J calls follow TCRdb's processing rather than the paper's. This sample has over 50,000 distinct CDR3 sequences in its table, and around 20% of those were observed once. Approximately 10% of the sample belongs to the ten largest clones.

This chain joins TRBV29-1 to TRBJ2-3; the D gene cannot be resolved beyond TRBD1 or TRBD2, each matching 5 bases. Specimen: a population of CD138-negative cells sorted from bone marrow. The cell subset or site label, read with the paper, signifies: bone marrow mononuclear cells depleted of CD138+ plasma/myeloma cells by negative magnetic selection. This receptor was taken from a donor older than 35 with multiple myeloma. The CDR3 reads as follows: CSVPPWDGSTDTQYF. The base sequence is TGCAGCGTTCCCCCTTGGGACGGTAGCACAGATACGCAGTATTTT.